Following are 16 T cell receptor beta chains from one sample sequenced in a study of early T cells in non-severe SARS-CoV-2 infection. TCRdb recomputed calls from the 5' RACE reads with MiXCR, one row per CDR3 protein. The data contain about 10,000 distinct CDR3 sequences, around 5% of them singletons. The specimen was whole blood. These receptors originate from an adult who was a healthcare worker with PCR-confirmed SARS-CoV-2 infection or an uninfected control (not recorded which).

This clonotype was detected many times. The chain is built from TRBV5-1 and TRBJ2-7; unclear D gene. CDR3 length: 15 residues. Germline V gene sequence: CDR1 SGHRS, CDR2 YFSETQ. V was cut by 1 base and J by 1 base, with 12 bases left in between. DNA of the CDR3: TGCGCCAGCAGCTTGAGGATCGGCAGGTCCTACGAGCAGTACTTC. Translated: CASSLRIGRSYEQYF.

The table lists this clonotype with many counts. In DNA, the CDR3 is TGTGCCAGCAGCTTAGTTCGACGGGCCATCGGAGGGGGCACTGAAGCTTTCTTT. It is translated as CASSLVRRAIGGGTEAFF. The chain links TRBV7-2 to TRBJ1-1; D is perhaps TRBD1 (6 bases). Germline V lookup: CDR1 SGHTA, CDR2 FQGNSA. The CDR3 is 18 amino acids. V was pared by 1 base and J by 4 bases, with 22 bases between.

This clonotype was seen at least ten times. The chain carries TRBV3-1 and TRBJ1-5, with D unresolved. With 0 bases removed from V and 4 bases from J, the gap between germline ends came to 4 bases. This CDR3 is built from 13 residues. Germline CDR1 LGHDT, CDR2 YNNKEL (reference sequence). The CDR3: CASSQDTNQPQHF. As DNA, the CDR3 is TGTGCCAGCAGCCAAGACACTAATCAGCCCCAGCATTTT.

This clonotype is labeled as medium-sized. DNA of the CDR3: TGCGCCAGCAGCGGAAACAGGGGGGACAGCTATGGCTACACCTTC. Translating it yields CASSGNRGDSYGYTF. The chain employs TRBV5-1 and TRBJ1-2; TRBD1 agrees at 8 bases. The CDR3 length is 15 residues. The V gene end was trimmed by 4 bases and the J gene end by 4 bases; junction bases not matched to a gene: 9. CDR1 and CDR2 (germline): SGHRS, YFSETQ.

This clonotype was seen at least ten times. The chain joins TRBV7-2 to TRBJ2-2; D is unclear. The germline V and J ends were trimmed by 4 bases and 7 bases, with 10 bases remaining between them. This CDR3 has 13 residues. Germline CDR1 SGHTA, CDR2 FQGNSA. The CDR3 region is CASSSYYGGELFF. CDR3 sequence (DNA): TGTGCCAGCAGCTCCTACTACGGCGGGGAGCTGTTTTTT. Filled out from reference TRBV7-2 and TRBJ2-2, the complete variable domain reads GAGVSQSPSNKVTEKGKDVELRCDPISGHTALYWYRQSLGQGLEFLIYFQGNSAPDKSGLPSDRFSAERTGGSVSTLTIQRTQQEDSAVYLCASSSYYGGELFFGEGSRLTVL.

This chain connects TRBV18 to TRBJ1-1; D remains ambiguous. Germline V gene lookup returns CDR1 KGHSH and CDR2 LQKENI. V lost 5 bases and J 1 base, leaving 8 bases between the germline ends. This CDR3 comprises 13 residues. CDR3 nucleotide sequence: TGTGCCAGCTCAAGGACCGAGAACACTGAAGCTTTCTTT. The encoded protein is CASSRTENTEAFF. The full variable domain, in which reference TRBV18 and TRBJ1-1 provide the parts outside the CDR3, is NAGVMQNPRHLVRRRGQEARLRCSPMKGHSHVYWYRQLPEEGLKFMVYLQKENIIDESGMPKERFSAEFPKEGPSILRIQQVVRGDSAAYFCASSRTENTEAFFGQGTRLTVV.

This clonotype was picked up many times. V and J are TRBV6-2 or TRBV6-3 and TRBJ2-1, with D perhaps matching TRBD1 (6 bases). There are 12 residues in the CDR3. Trimming removed 11 bases from V and 8 bases from J, with 16 bases in between. CDR1 and CDR2 (germline): MNHEY, SVGEGT. This chain's CDR3 is CAGGSAADEQFF. CDR3 nucleotides: TGTGCCGGGGGCTCGGCGGCCGATGAGCAGTTCTTC.

The sample holds many counts of this clonotype. The chain uses TRBV3-1 and TRBJ2-7; the D gene is possibly TRBD2 (6 bases). The germline V gene has CDR1 LGHDT and CDR2 YNNKEL (reference sequence). This CDR3 has 16 residues. V lost 1 base to trimming and J lost 2 bases, with 15 bases between them. DNA of the CDR3: TGTGCCAGCAGCCAAGTTCCGACTAGTGGGACCTACGAGCAGTACTTC. This gives the protein CASSQVPTSGTYEQYF.

The chain recombines TRBV28 with TRBJ2-1; weak D call: TRBD1 (6 bases). CDR1 is MDHEN and CDR2 is SYDVKM in the germline V gene. Trimming stripped 11 bases from V and 6 bases from J, with 11 bases between. The CDR3 runs to 11 residues. CDR3 nucleotides: TGTGCCGGCGCCAGGGGCAATGAGCAGTTCTTC. Protein: CAGARGNEQFF.

This clonotype was recorded many times. The chain couples TRBV5-1 to TRBJ2-3, with D hard to call. CDR1 is SGHRS, CDR2 YFSETQ, per germline. The CDR3 has 16 residues. V was shortened by 6 bases and J by 2 bases, with 19 bases between the two germline ends. CDR3 sequence: CASTIHLGVPTDTQYF. CDR3 DNA: TGCGCCAGCACCATCCATCTGGGCGTTCCCACAGATACGCAGTATTTT.

This clonotype showed up many times. The chain combines TRBV9 with TRBJ2-3, with D maybe TRBD1 (5 bases). The CDR3 runs to 16 residues. The germline V gene encodes CDR1 SGDLS and CDR2 YYNGEE. V lost 4 bases and J 2 bases, leaving 17 bases between the germline ends. The CDR3 reads CASSPVPQDNTDTQYF. The CDR3 region has the DNA TGTGCCAGCAGCCCCGTGCCCCAGGACAACACAGATACGCAGTATTTT.

This clonotype has at least ten counts. The chain has TRBV30 and TRBJ1-6; D gene uncertain. The CDR3 runs to 15 residues. Trimming took 1 base from V and 13 from J, leaving 20 bases between them. Looked up from germline, CDR1 is GTSNPN and CDR2 is SVGIG (reference sequence). The CDR3 DNA is TGTGCCTGGAGTGCCCCCCACTTCCGCAGTGCGCCCCTCCACTTT. It specifies CAWSAPHFRSAPLHF.

This clonotype was recorded at least ten times. The V gene is TRBV2, the J gene TRBJ2-7, with TRBD2 as a possible D gene (6 bases). Germline lookup yields CDR1 SNHLY and CDR2 FYNNEI. This CDR3 is 15 amino acids long. V lost 6 bases, J lost 3 bases, and 18 bases lay in between. CDR3 sequence (DNA): TGTGCCAGCAGCTCCCGACTGTTGGGAGGCTACGAGCAGTACTTC. It translates to CASSSRLLGGYEQYF. The full variable domain, in which reference TRBV2 and TRBJ2-7 provide the parts outside the CDR3, is EPEVTQTPSHQVTQMGQEVILRCVPISNHLYFYWYRQILGQKVEFLVSFYNNEISEKSEIFDDQFSVERPDGSNFTLKIRSTKLEDSAMYFCASSSRLLGGYEQYFGPGTRLTVT.

The chain combines TRBV15 with TRBJ1-3, with a possible D match to TRBD1 (5 bases). CDR3 size: 16 residues. Germline V gene sequence: CDR1 LNHNV, CDR2 YYDKDF (reference sequence). The V end was cut by 4 bases, the J end by 0 bases, with 13 bases between. The CDR3 nucleotides read TGTGCCACCAGCAAGGGGCATAGGAGCTCTGGAAACACCATATATTTT. It is translated as CATSKGHRSSGNTIYF.

This clonotype was counted a few times. The chain uses TRBV9 and TRBJ2-2; D not resolved. Germline V gene data show CDR1 as SGDLS and CDR2 as YYNGEE. The CDR3 extends over 17 amino acids. Trimming left V 3 bases short and J 2 bases short, with 17 bases between. The CDR3 DNA is TGTGCCAGCAGCGCCCCCTCGTCTGCCCTAAACACCGGGGAGCTGTTTTTT. Encoded protein: CASSAPSSALNTGELFF.

This clonotype was detected ten times or more. This chain joins TRBV24-1 and TRBJ1-1, with a tentative D call TRBD1 (5 bases). Trimming removed 6 bases from V and 7 bases from J, with 23 bases in between. Germline V gene lookup returns CDR1 KGHDR and CDR2 SFDVKD. The CDR3 spans 16 residues. In DNA, the CDR3 is TGTGCCACCAGTAATCCCGGGAGGGGCCGGCTCGGTGAAGCTTTCTTT. Its protein product is CATSNPGRGRLGEAFF.